A selection of T cell receptor beta chains follows, all from one sample in a study of blood T cell dynamics during melanoma immunotherapy. Using immunoSEQ multiplex PCR, the repertoire was profiled, and TCRdb retains in-frame clones only, with some absent. Of more than 2,000 clones in the sample, approximately 73% were seen once. The source material was CD8+ T cells from blood, sampled from a patient treated with checkpoint blockade. Receptor source: a human donor with melanoma. Each CDR3 is given with its conserved first and last residue. D genes are given only for firm matches. Size is stated for part of the rows, as once, few or many counts, or as a class when the clone is expanded.

>TRBD1|TRBV13|TRBJ2-1|once|13
CASSSLNRGEQFF
TGTGCCAGCAGCTCTCTCAACAGGGGCGAGCAGTTCTTC
>-|TRBV19|TRBJ1-5|-|15
CASSIMSQSNQPQHF
TGTGCCAGTAGTATAATGTCCCAAAGCAATCAGCCCCAGCATTTT
>TRBD1|TRBV18|TRBJ1-5|few|15
CASSPSTGVNQPQHF
TGTGCCAGCTCACCCTCCACAGGGGTCAATCAGCCCCAGCATTTT